This TCR beta chain was captured in a study of T cell responses to AZD1222 COVID-19 vaccine. This clone has more than one count but fewer than ten. Assay used: immunoSEQ multiplex PCR; TCRdb lists only in-frame clones, some missing. The table records around 110,000 clones, approximately 86% of them present only once. Sequencing used peripheral blood, obtained on day 0 of AZD1222 vaccination. This TCR came from an adult in good health.

The CDR3 here is CASSMKGPSYEQYF. CDR3 in DNA: TGTGCCAGTAGTATGAAAGGGCCCTCCTACGAGCAGTACTTC. The V call is TRBV19, the J call TRBJ2-7; no definite D call. V was clipped by 3 bases and J by 0 bases, with 9 bases between them. Per the germline V gene, CDR1 is LNHDA and CDR2 is SQIVND (reference sequence). This CDR3 contains 14 residues.